This T cell receptor beta chain comes out of a study of beta chain features in type 1 diabetes. Study at large: Patients looked much like healthy donors when it came to age, gender and cell yields.

The authors sorted CD4+ naive, central memory, regulatory and stem cell-like memory cells via CD45RO/CCR7/CD25/CD127/CD95/CD27. The CDR3 runs 13 residues. Germline CDR1 MNHNS, CDR2 SASEGT. The V gene lost 6 bases and the J gene lost 7 bases, with 10 bases spanning the gap. Reverse transcription of all isolated RNA meant that expressed TCRB transcripts were sequenced. Average reads for naive, central memory and regulatory T cell samples were roughly 3.4 million. The method was immunoSEQ multiplex PCR; TCRdb's version includes in-frame clones alone and lacks a portion of them. This table has over 150,000 clones, roughly 8.1% appearing once. This clone was observed a few times.

V is TRBV6-1 and J is TRBJ1-6, with D possibly being TRBD1 (6 bases). This receptor was obtained from a man between 18 and 35 years old in good health. Source material: central memory CD4+ T cells from blood. Here the CDR3 DNA reads TGTGCCAGCAGAGGACAGCCCAATTCACCCCTCCACTTT. It codes for CASRGQPNSPLHF.